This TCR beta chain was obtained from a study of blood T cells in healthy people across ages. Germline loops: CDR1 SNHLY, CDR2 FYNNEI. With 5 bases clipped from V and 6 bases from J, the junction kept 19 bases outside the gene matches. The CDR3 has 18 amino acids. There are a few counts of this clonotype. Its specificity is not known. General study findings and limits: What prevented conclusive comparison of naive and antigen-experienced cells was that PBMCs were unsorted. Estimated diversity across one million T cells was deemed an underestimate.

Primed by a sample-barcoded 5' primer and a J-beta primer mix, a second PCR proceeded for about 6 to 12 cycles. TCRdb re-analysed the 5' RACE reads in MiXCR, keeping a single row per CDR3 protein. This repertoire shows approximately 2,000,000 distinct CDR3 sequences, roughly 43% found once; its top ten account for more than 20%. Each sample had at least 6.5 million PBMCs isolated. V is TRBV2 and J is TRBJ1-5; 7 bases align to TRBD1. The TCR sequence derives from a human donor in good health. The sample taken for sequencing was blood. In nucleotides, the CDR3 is TGTGCCAGCAGTACACGAGAGGGGCCGACAGGGACTGGTCAGCCCCAGCATTTT. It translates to CASSTREGPTGTGQPQHF.